This TCR beta chain was identified during a study of CD8 T cells in Susac syndrome. Germline V lookup: CDR1 SEHNR, CDR2 FQNEAQ (reference sequence). V was clipped by 3 bases and J by 0 bases, with 9 bases between them. This CDR3 contains 14 residues. An input of about 0.5 to 1 ug of RNA was subjected to reverse transcription using random hexamers. TCRdb reprocessed the immunoSEQ multiplex PCR reads via MiXCR and lists one record per CDR3 protein. The sample gives some 150,000 distinct CDR3 sequences, roughly 95% of which show up once; about 0.15% is in the top ten. Input material: CD8+ T cells from PBMCs. The V gene is TRBV7-9, the J gene TRBJ2-7; D ambiguous. This sequence was found in a human donor with multiple sclerosis. The CDR3 DNA reads as TGTGCCAGCAGCTTCACAAGAAGCTCCTACGAGCAGTACGTC. Amino acids: CASSFTRSSYEQYV.